Below, one TCR beta chain is given with its context. This clonotype showed up many times. The target of this receptor is not known. Nothing much larger sits one base from this clone, and base qualities are not available. Graves' hyperthyroidism was defined as stable when no progression to ophthalmopathy occurred over 18 months of follow-up. Hyperthyroidism patients were newly diagnosed, with disease duration under 2 months, and aged 18 to 65 years. Exclusion was applied to patients with uncontrolled infections, other autoimmune diseases, pregnancy or lactation. Clinical symptoms, serum thyroxine and TRAb, thyroid ultrasound, and orbital computed tomography formed the basis for the diagnoses. PBMCs were separated from roughly 10 ml of fresh peripheral blood using Ficoll-Paque density gradient centrifugation. Total RNA was extracted using Trizol reagent, and RNA quality was assessed on an Agilent 2100 Bioanalyzer.

This entry comes from a study of T cells in Graves' hyperthyroidism and ophthalmopathy (dated by TCRdb to about 2019). Describing the broader study: Peripheral blood was sampled at the time of initial diagnosis, prior to any treatment. To identify distinguishing TCR V-J signatures, a discovery cohort of around 100 patients was used, comprising some 45 with Graves' ophthalmopathy and around 57 with stable Graves' hyperthyroidism. Prospective prediction of ophthalmopathy was tested in an independent validation cohort of approximately 19 hyperthyroidism patients and 17 patients who later progressed to ophthalmopathy. The 95 to 100 discovery patients were divided at random into training and test sets in a 7:3 ratio. In several Graves' hyperthyroidism patients, the study also compared T-cell repertoires from thyroid tissue with T-cell repertoires from blood. After blood sampling, hyperthyroidism patients were treated with methimazole at a starting dose of 30 mg daily, and ophthalmopathy patients were treated with high-dose intravenous methylprednisolone. The paper describes TCR Vbeta CDR3 sequencing of 140 or so peripheral blood samples, made up of roughly 40 ophthalmopathy patients, 70 to 80 hyperthyroidism patients and 17 progressor patients.

The germline ends are 16 bases apart after V is trimmed by 7 bases and J by 5 bases. Reading from cysteine to phenylalanine, the CDR3 counts 14 amino acids. Of the read, only the CDR3 DNA is kept; its 42 bases are in frame from base 1. For CDR1 and CDR2, the germline V gene lists SNHLY and FYNNEI. TCR beta CDR3 regions were amplified from RNA transcripts. For the first round of RT-PCR on the TCR CDR3, the HTBI primer set was used together with the Qiagen OneStep RT-PCR kit. The libraries were constructed in a second round of multiplex PCR and then size-selected and purified. The libraries were sequenced on an Illumina HiSeq2000 using paired-end 100 bp reads. The source study handled its data this way. SOAPnuke was used to process the raw data, throwing out any read that contained adapters or uncalled bases, had a mean Phred below 15, or lacked an exact constant-primer or identifier match. COPE v1.2.5 was used to merge high-quality paired reads, and clonotypes were defined as unique nucleotide sequences. MiTCR v1.1 was used to align clonotypes to the IMGT TRBV, TRBD and TRBJ reference segments. The analysis included only V-J combinations with a frequency above 0.0001, which together covered around 99% of the repertoires. A TCS score was defined as the ratio of F50 (clonal expansion) to E x V (chaos), with BLOSUM62-based TCRdist applied between CDR3 peptides within each V-J. Welch's t-statistics and random forest reduced around 510 V-J features to 10 to 15, which were used in a naive Bayes classifier (R e1071). TCRdb took the public reads, trimmed them with fastp at Q25, ran MiXCR for clone calling and kept in-frame beta chains. Each CDR3 protein gets just one entry, which takes the most common genes and DNA from the rows behind it. The V and J calls follow TCRdb's processing rather than the paper's. The table for this sample lists about 92,000 distinct CDR3 sequences; around 52% of them were counted only once. The top ten constitute 25% to 30% of the sample.

What the study reported, not specific to this receptor: In cross-validation, a model built on a 13 V-J signature told ophthalmopathy apart from stable hyperthyroidism with 87.88% sensitivity and about 81% specificity, and in testing the same model reached 80%/75%. In validation, the model predicted progression to ophthalmopathy a median of roughly six months before onset, with approximately 71% sensitivity and almost 75% specificity. No statistical method was used to fix the sample size in advance, and group allocation was not hidden from the investigators. Most expanded thyroid clonotypes (frequency above 0.001) were also detected in blood, a finding suggesting that blood repertoires may reflect thyroid immune responses.

The chain joins TRBV2 to TRBJ2-3, with a weak D call of TRBD2 (7 bases match). This clonotype was obtained from a woman in her thirties or forties with Graves' hyperthyroidism. The specimen was blood. The nucleotide sequence reads TGTGCCAGCATCACCTTGGGGGGGCTAGATACGCAGTATTTT. Its protein reads: CASITLGGLDTQYF.